Below, one T cell receptor (beta chain) is given with its context. The data were produced by immunoSEQ multiplex PCR, yet TCRdb's version contains in-frame clones alone and is incomplete. The profile shows roughly 74,000 clones, approximately 91% of them singletons. This CDR3 has 14 residues. The V end lost 7 bases, the J end lost 1 base, and 10 bases lay between the germline ends. Germline-derived CDR1 and CDR2 are SNHLY and FYNNEI. The data are from a study of blood T cell repertoires in COVID-19. Overall study: Donors in the United States, Italy and Spain gave samples during acute or convalescent COVID-19.

V is TRBV2 and J is TRBJ2-2; tentatively, D is TRBD2 (5 bases). Sequencing input: peripheral blood. This clonotype was obtained from a man between 65 and 85 years old with active or convalescent COVID-19. CDR3 bases: TGTGCCAGCATCCGAGGGCAGAACACCGGGGAGCTGTTTTTT. Amino acid sequence: CASIRGQNTGELFF.